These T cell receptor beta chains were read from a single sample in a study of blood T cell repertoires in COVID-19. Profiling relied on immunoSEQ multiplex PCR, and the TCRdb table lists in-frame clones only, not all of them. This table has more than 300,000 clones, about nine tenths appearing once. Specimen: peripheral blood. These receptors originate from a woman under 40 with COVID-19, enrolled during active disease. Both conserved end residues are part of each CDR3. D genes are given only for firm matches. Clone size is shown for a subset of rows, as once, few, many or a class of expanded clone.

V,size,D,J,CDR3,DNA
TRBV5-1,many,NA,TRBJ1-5,CASSPDSGLDQPQHF,TGCGCCAGCAGCCCTGATTCAGGGCTGGATCAGCCCCAGCATTTT
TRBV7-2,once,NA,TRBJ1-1,CASSLRRDTEAFF,TGTGCCAGCAGCTTACGCAGGGACACTGAAGCTTTCTTT
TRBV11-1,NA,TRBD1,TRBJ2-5,CASSGQGETQYF,TGTGCCAGCAGCGGACAGGGAGAGACCCAGTACTTC
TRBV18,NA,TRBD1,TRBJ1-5,CASSAGQGSNQPQHF,TGTGCCAGCTCAGCCGGACAGGGGTCTAATCAGCCCCAGCATTTT
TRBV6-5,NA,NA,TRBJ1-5,CASVTDLLRNQPQHF,TGTGCCAGCGTCACTGACCTCTTGAGGAATCAGCCCCAGCATTTT
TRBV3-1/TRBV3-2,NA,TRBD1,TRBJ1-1,CASSQRGPAGTANTEAFF,TGTGCCAGCAGCCAAAGGGGGCCGGCGGGAACGGCGAACACTGAAGCTTTCTTT
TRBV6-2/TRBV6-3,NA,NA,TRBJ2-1,CASSYLGTNEQFF,TGTGCCAGCAGTTACCTGGGGACTAATGAGCAGTTCTTC
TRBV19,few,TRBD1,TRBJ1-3,CASSIGRQGSGNTIYF,TGTGCCAGTAGTATAGGCCGACAGGGCTCTGGAAACACCATATATTTT
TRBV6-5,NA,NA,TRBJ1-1,CASSYAGDTEAFF,TGTGCCAGCAGTTACGCGGGGGACACTGAAGCTTTCTTT
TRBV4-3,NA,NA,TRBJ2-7,CASSQVRYRGLPTEQYF,TGCGCCAGCAGCCAAGTCCGTTATCGAGGTTTGCCTACCGAGCAGTACTTC
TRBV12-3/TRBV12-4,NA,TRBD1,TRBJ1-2,CASLQGAYYGYTF,TGTGCCAGCCTACAGGGGGCGTACTATGGCTACACCTTC
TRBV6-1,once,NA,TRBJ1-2,CASSEAGGDGYTF,TGTGCCAGCAGTGAAGCAGGGGGGGATGGCTACACCTTC
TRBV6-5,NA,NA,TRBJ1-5,CASSSEVGQPQHF,TGTGCCAGCAGTTCTGAAGTCGGGCAGCCCCAGCATTTT
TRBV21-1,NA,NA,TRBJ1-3,CASSKSAGRNTIYF,TGTGCCAGCAGCAAATCCGCAGGGAGAAACACCATATATTTT
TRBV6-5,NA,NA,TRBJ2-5,CASRGHQETQYF,TGTGCCAGCAGGGGGCACCAAGAGACCCAGTACTTC
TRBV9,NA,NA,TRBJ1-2,CASSVGRDTGYTF,TGTGCCAGCAGCGTAGGAAGAGACACCGGCTACACCTTC
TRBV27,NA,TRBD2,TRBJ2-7,CASSLSNRGTTFYEQYF,TGTGCCAGCAGTTTATCGAATCGCGGGACTACCTTCTACGAGCAGTACTTC
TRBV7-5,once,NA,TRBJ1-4,CVRSNPDSGTGGQTNEKLFF,TGTGTCAGAAGCAACCCAGATTCCGGGACAGGGGGCCAGACTAATGAAAAACTGTTTTTT
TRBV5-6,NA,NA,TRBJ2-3,CASSPGGSRPRDTQYF,TGTGCCAGCAGCCCCGGCGGAAGCAGACCACGAGATACGCAGTATTTT
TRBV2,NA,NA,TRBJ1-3,CASSEEGGSSGNTIYF,TGTGCCAGCAGTGAGGAAGGCGGAAGCTCTGGAAACACCATATATTTT
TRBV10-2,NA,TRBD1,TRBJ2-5,CASWDRQETQYF,TGCGCCAGCTGGGACAGGCAAGAGACCCAGTACTTC
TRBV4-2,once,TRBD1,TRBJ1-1,CASSLGVTGGAYYTEAFF,TGTGCCAGCAGCCTCGGCGTAACAGGGGGCGCTTATTACACTGAAGCTTTCTTT
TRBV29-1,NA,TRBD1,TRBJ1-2,CSVEDFPDRGRYGYTF,TGCAGCGTTGAAGATTTCCCGGACAGGGGGCGGTATGGCTACACCTTC
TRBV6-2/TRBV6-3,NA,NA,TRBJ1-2,CASSPRGGDGYTF,TGTGCCAGCAGTCCCCGGGGGGGCGATGGCTACACCTTC
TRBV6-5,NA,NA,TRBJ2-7,CASSYEAQGGYEQYF,TGTGCCAGCAGTTATGAGGCCCAAGGGGGATACGAGCAGTACTTC
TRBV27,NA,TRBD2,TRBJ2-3,CASSPPAGGFDTQYF,TGTGCCAGCAGTCCCCCGGCGGGGGGTTTTGATACGCAGTATTTT
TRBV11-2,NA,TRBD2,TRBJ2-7,CASSSRVAGGLGSSYEQYF,TGTGCCAGCAGCTCCCGGGTAGCGGGGGGATTGGGGAGCTCCTACGAGCAGTACTTC
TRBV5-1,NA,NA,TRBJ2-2,CASSLAGGGELFF,TGCGCCAGCAGCTTGGCCGGAGGCGGGGAGCTGTTTTTT